The 30 T cell receptor beta chains presented below share a single source sample, sequenced in a study of cytomegalovirus exposure and HLA in healthy donors. The repertoire was sequenced with immunoSEQ multiplex PCR; TCRdb's copy has only in-frame clones and lacks some. Among some 170,000 clones listed, more than 75% were seen once. Sequencing input: PBMCs. The receptor source for this set is a young man in good health and CMV-seropositive.

This clone was seen only a few times. The chain has TRBV12-5 and TRBJ2-1; tentative D call: TRBD2 (5 bases). The CDR3 extends over 13 amino acids. V was trimmed by 0 bases and J by 9 bases, leaving 9 bases between them. The germline V gene encodes CDR1 LGHNT and CDR2 FRNRAP. CDR3 region: CASGLVTGSEQFF. As DNA, the CDR3 is TGTGCTAGTGGTTTGGTGACTGGGAGTGAGCAGTTCTTC.

The chain couples TRBV7-9 to TRBJ2-1; 7 bases line up with TRBD2. CDR3 length equals 16 residues. CDR1 and CDR2 from the germline V gene are SEHNR and FQNEAQ (reference sequence). V dropped 5 bases and J dropped 0; count of bases not matched to a gene: 7. CDR3 region: CASSGLGGSSYNEQFF. CDR3 DNA sequence: TGTGCCAGCAGCGGCCTTGGCGGGAGCTCCTACAATGAGCAGTTCTTC.

This chain joins TRBV4-3 and TRBJ2-7, with D perhaps TRBD2 (6 bases). V lost 0 bases and J lost 2, with 14 bases in between. Germline V gives CDR1 LGHNA, CDR2 YSLEER. The CDR3 covers 16 residues. CDR3 sequence: CASSQDFASATYEQYF. CDR3 bases: TGCGCCAGCAGCCAAGATTTCGCTAGCGCGACCTACGAGCAGTACTTC.

Concerning this clone: This sample includes further DNA sequences coding for the same CDR3. V usage is TRBV7-9 and J usage is TRBJ2-1, with a possible D match to TRBD2 (6 bases). V was pared by 1 base and J by 8 bases, with 6 bases between. The V gene's germline CDR1 is SEHNR and CDR2 FQNEAQ (reference sequence). This CDR3 comprises 12 residues. CDR3 in DNA: TGTGCCAGCAGCTTAGGCGGGGATGAGCAGTTCTTC. Its protein is CASSLGGDEQFF.

The rearrangement joins TRBV4-2 to TRBJ2-1; 7 bases fit TRBD2. The trim removed 0 bases at V and 0 bases at J, leaving 2 bases unmatched. Germline V lookup: CDR1 LGHNA, CDR2 YNFKEQ. This CDR3 has 16 amino acids. CDR3 amino acids: CASSQEGGSSYNEQFF. DNA for the CDR3: TGTGCCAGCAGCCAAGAGGGCGGGAGCTCCTACAATGAGCAGTTCTTC.

This chain connects TRBV18 to TRBJ2-3; 10 positions match TRBD2. Germline V gene sequence: CDR1 KGHSH, CDR2 LQKENI. CDR3 length equals 14 residues. The V segment lost 0 bases and the J segment 14 bases; nucleotides outside the gene matches: 8. The CDR3 DNA reads as TGTGCCAGCTCACCACCGGGACTAGCGCCCCGGCCGTATTTT. Protein sequence: CASSPPGLAPRPYF.

Only one count was recorded for this clone. The chain couples TRBV27 to TRBJ2-7; D is possibly TRBD1 (5 bases). Per germline, CDR1 MNHEY and CDR2 SMNVEV (reference sequence). CDR3 length: 14 residues. Deletions cut 4 bases from V and 1 base from J, with 11 bases between. The CDR3 loop is CASSSIRESYEQYF. DNA for the CDR3: TGTGCCAGCAGTTCTATCAGGGAATCCTACGAGCAGTACTTC.

V usage is TRBV4-3 and J usage is TRBJ1-2, with TRBD1 as a possible D gene (6 bases). In germline, CDR1 is LGHNA, CDR2 YSLEER. The CDR3 loop spans 16 amino acids. Trimming cost V 3 bases and J 6 bases, with 20 bases left between them. CDR3 sequence (DNA): TGCGCCAGCAGCCAGCGAGTCACAGGGTCCACGGATGGCTACACCTTC. The encoded protein is CASSQRVTGSTDGYTF.

V is TRBV4-3 and J is TRBJ1-3; no firm D call. CDR1 and CDR2 (germline): LGHNA, YSLEER. The ends were cut back, 0 bases at V and 0 bases at J, with 9 bases in the middle. CDR3 length: 16 amino acids. CDR3 sequence: CASSQDMGSSGNTIYF. The CDR3 region has the DNA TGCGCCAGCAGCCAAGATATGGGCAGCTCTGGAAACACCATATATTTT.

The J gene is TRBJ1-1, the V gene TRBV21-1; the D call TRBD1 from the table was never checked on the DNA. TRBV21-1 is termed a pseudogene. The CDR3 has 17 amino acids. The CDR3 region is CASSIKARWTRGTEAFF. The CDR3 region has the DNA TGTGCCAGCAGCATAAAAGCAAGATGGACACGAGGTACTGAAGCTTTCTTT.

The V call is TRBV4-2, the J call TRBJ2-7; TRBD1 agrees at 7 bases. V lost 0 bases, J lost 4 bases, and 3 bases stayed unmatched. In germline, CDR1 is LGHNA, CDR2 YNFKEQ. The CDR3 runs 14 residues. The CDR3 nucleotides are TGTGCCAGCAGCCAAGATTGGGACAGATACGAGCAGTACTTC. Translating it yields CASSQDWDRYEQYF.

This chain joins TRBV4-2 and TRBJ2-2, with 8 bases matching TRBD1. The V gene's germline CDR1 is LGHNA and CDR2 YNFKEQ. The CDR3 sequence is 17 residues long. With 0 bases clipped from V and 0 bases from J, the junction kept 3 bases outside the gene matches. CDR3 bases: TGTGCCAGCAGCCAAGAGGGGGACAGGACGAACACCGGGGAGCTGTTTTTT. Amino acids: CASSQEGDRTNTGELFF.

The chain links TRBV28 to TRBJ2-3; possible D gene TRBD2, 7 bases. Germline CDR1 reads MDHEN; CDR2 reads SYDVKM. Trimming removed 3 bases from V and 0 bases from J, with 10 bases in between. The CDR3 sequence is 15 residues long. The CDR3 spells CASSLGGPSTDTQYF. The CDR3 DNA is TGTGCCAGCAGTTTGGGGGGGCCTAGCACAGATACGCAGTATTTT. The variable domain in full, completed from reference TRBV28 and TRBJ2-3, reads DVKVTQSSRYLVKRTGEKVFLECVQDMDHENMFWYRQDPGLGLRLIYFSYDVKMKEKGDIPEGYSVSREKKERFSLILESASTNQTSMYLCASSLGGPSTDTQYFGPGTRLTVL.

V gene TRBV5-1 combines with J gene TRBJ2-1; TRBD2 aligns across 7 bases. Per the germline V gene, CDR1 is SGHRS and CDR2 is YFSETQ. This CDR3 contains 13 residues. The J segment lost 10 bases and the V segment lost 5 bases, leaving 9 bases of the junction unmatched. The CDR3 sequence is CASRAGPLLEQFF. The CDR3 bases are TGCGCCAGCAGAGCGGGACCTTTATTGGAGCAGTTCTTC.

This rearrangement joins TRBV7-9 to TRBJ2-6; tentative D call: TRBD2 (5 bases). The ends were cut back, 5 bases at V and 4 bases at J, with 12 bases in the middle. The germline V gene has CDR1 SEHNR and CDR2 FQNEAQ (reference sequence). The CDR3 totals 15 residues. As DNA, the CDR3 is TGTGCCAGCAGCGGAGGTGTTTCGGGGGCCAACGTCCTGACTTTC. Protein product: CASSGGVSGANVLTF.

The rearrangement joins TRBV14 to TRBJ1-2, with 9 bases identical to TRBD1. The CDR3 length is 15 residues. V dropped 0 bases and J dropped 5; count of bases not matched to a gene: 4. Germline CDR1 and CDR2: SGHDN and FVKESK. CDR3 region: CASSQDKQGAYGYTF. The DNA for the CDR3 is TGTGCCAGCAGCCAAGATAAACAGGGGGCGTATGGCTACACCTTC.

This clone appeared a single time. The chain carries TRBV6-4 and TRBJ2-2; 9 bases align to TRBD2. There are 15 residues in the CDR3. With V trimmed by 10 bases and J by 2 bases, 8 bases remained unmatched. Germline V gene lookup returns CDR1 MRHNA and CDR2 SNTAGT. The CDR3 DNA follows: TGTGCCACCTCCGAGCGGGAGGACAACACCGGGGAGCTGTTTTTT. Encoded protein: CATSEREDNTGELFF.

This clone was counted between two and nine times. The chain employs TRBV4-2 and TRBJ1-2; a weak D match, TRBD1 (6 bases). The V gene's germline CDR1 is LGHNA and CDR2 YNFKEQ. V lost 1 base and J 6 bases, leaving 12 bases between the germline ends. This CDR3 comprises 14 residues. The DNA of the CDR3 is TGTGCCAGCAGCCAAGGTTTCGAGGGGGATGGCTACACCTTC. It translates to CASSQGFEGDGYTF.

This chain uses TRBV9 with TRBJ2-3, with TRBD1 as a possible D gene (6 bases). From germline, CDR1 is SGDLS and CDR2 YYNGEE. Trimming took 7 bases from V and 4 from J, leaving 22 bases between them. The CDR3 extends over 16 amino acids. Here the CDR3 DNA reads TGTGCCAGCGGCGCTCAGGGGCTAGCAGGTTCAGATACGCAGTATTTT. Amino acid sequence: CASGAQGLAGSDTQYF. The entire variable domain, with the rest obtained from reference TRBV9 and TRBJ2-3, is as follows: DSGVTQTPKHLITATGQRVTLRCSPRSGDLSVYWYQQSLDQGLQFLIQYYNGEERAKGNILERFSAQQFPDLHSELNLSSLELGDSALYFCASGAQGLAGSDTQYFGPGTRLTVL.

V usage is TRBV10-3 and J usage is TRBJ1-1; perhaps TRBD1 as D (6 bases). CDR1 and CDR2 from the germline V gene are ENHRY and SYGVKD. Trimming removed 3 bases at V and 1 base at J, with 12 bases between. The CDR3 totals 15 residues. The CDR3 protein is CAISDRSGQNTEAFF. The CDR3 DNA follows: TGTGCCATCAGTGACAGGTCGGGACAGAACACTGAAGCTTTCTTT.

This CDR3 is CASTLGTSVSNEQFF. CDR3 nucleotides: TGTGCCAGCACCTTGGGGACTAGCGTCTCCAATGAGCAGTTCTTC. This chain joins TRBV28 and TRBJ2-1, with TRBD2 matching 10 bases. Germline lookup yields CDR1 MDHEN and CDR2 SYDVKM. CDR3 length: 15 residues. V lost 7 bases to trimming and J lost 6 bases; unmatched junction nucleotides: 9.

V gene TRBV4-3 combines with J gene TRBJ2-7; 7 bases fit TRBD1. This CDR3 has 15 residues. The V gene's germline CDR1 is LGHNA and CDR2 YSLEER. J was trimmed by 4 bases and V by 1 base; bases with no gene match: 7. The CDR3: CASSQGGQGVYEQYF. CDR3 DNA: TGCGCCAGCAGCCAAGGCGGCCAGGGGGTTTACGAGCAGTACTTC.

This sequence joins TRBV13 and TRBJ2-7, with 7 bases fitting TRBD2. This CDR3 has 15 amino acids. Germline CDR1 is PRHDT and CDR2 is FYEKMQ (reference sequence). V shed 0 bases and J 4 bases; nucleotides not matched to a gene: 6. CDR3 amino acids: CASSLGSGAGYEQYF. The CDR3 nucleotides read TGTGCCAGCAGCTTAGGGAGCGGGGCGGGATACGAGCAGTACTTC.

The chain's CDR3 is CASSPGDFQETQYF. In DNA, the CDR3 is TGTGCCAGCTCACCAGGAGACTTCCAAGAGACCCAGTACTTC. The chain employs TRBV18 and TRBJ2-5; the D is unclear. V was clipped by 2 bases and J by 1 base, with 8 bases between them. The CDR3 loop spans 14 amino acids. Looked up from germline, CDR1 is KGHSH and CDR2 is LQKENI.

The V call is TRBV7-8, the J call TRBJ2-1; 13 nucleotides agree with TRBD2. CDR3 length: 16 residues. Per the germline V gene, CDR1 is SGHVS and CDR2 is FQNEAQ. V shed 5 bases, J shed 5 bases, and the junction held 6 bases outside the gene matches. The CDR3 spells CASSVTGLAGHNEQFF. The CDR3 nucleotides are TGTGCCAGCAGCGTCACGGGACTAGCGGGACACAATGAGCAGTTCTTC.

The chain couples TRBV6-5 to TRBJ1-1; D might be TRBD1 (6 bases). This CDR3 is built from 14 residues. CDR1 and CDR2 (germline): MNHEY, SVGAGI. V lost 5 bases and J 3 bases, leaving 13 bases between the germline ends. In DNA, the CDR3 is TGTGCCAGCAGTAAAGGGGGGGAAGACACTGAAGCTTTCTTT. Amino acids: CASSKGGEDTEAFF.

This clone has just a few counts. The chain carries TRBV5-4 and TRBJ2-4; maybe TRBD2 (6 bases). CDR1 and CDR2 from the germline V gene are SGHNT and YYREEE (reference sequence). V gave up 3 bases and J gave up 6 bases, with 10 bases separating them. The CDR3 is 13 residues long. The CDR3: CASSSWGVNIQYF. The DNA for the CDR3 is TGTGCCAGCAGCTCGTGGGGGGTAAACATTCAGTACTTC.

This rearrangement joins TRBV7-8 to TRBJ2-7, with D perhaps TRBD1 (6 bases). The CDR3 loop spans 15 amino acids. Trimming removed 6 bases at V and 0 bases at J, with 15 bases between. The germline V gene has CDR1 SGHVS and CDR2 FQNEAQ. The CDR3 region has the DNA TGTGCCAGCAGTCACAACAGGGACCCCTCCTACGAGCAGTACTTC. It translates to CASSHNRDPSYEQYF.

This clone was observed a few times. This chain connects TRBV7-2 to TRBJ1-4; 9 positions agree with TRBD1. Germline V lookup: CDR1 SGHTA, CDR2 FQGNSA. The junction had 2 bases not matched to a gene; V was cut back by 8 bases and J by 7 bases. CDR3 length: 12 amino acids. The CDR3 coding sequence is TGTGCCAGCCGACAGGGGGGTGAAAAACTGTTTTTT. Translating it yields CASRQGGEKLFF.

The gene calls are TRBV19 and TRBJ1-6; 7 positions agree with TRBD1. This CDR3 spans 14 amino acids. The germline CDR1 and CDR2 sequences are LNHDA and SQIVND (reference sequence). Trimming cost V 5 bases and J 8 bases; bases outside gene matches: 6. The DNA of the CDR3 is TGTGCCAGTAGTCCTACAGGGGCCCATTCACCCCTCCACTTT. Protein: CASSPTGAHSPLHF.